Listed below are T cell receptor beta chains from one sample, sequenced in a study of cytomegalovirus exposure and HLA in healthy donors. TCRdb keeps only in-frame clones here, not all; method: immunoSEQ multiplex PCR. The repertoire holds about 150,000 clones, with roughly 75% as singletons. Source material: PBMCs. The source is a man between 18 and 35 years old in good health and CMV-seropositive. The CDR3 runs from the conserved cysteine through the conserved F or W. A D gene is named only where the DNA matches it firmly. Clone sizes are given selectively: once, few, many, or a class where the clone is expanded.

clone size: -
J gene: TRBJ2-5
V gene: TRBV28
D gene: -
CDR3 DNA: TGTGCCAGCACCTTCTCAGGCAGGCAAGAGACCCAGTACTTC
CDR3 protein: CASTFSGRQETQYF

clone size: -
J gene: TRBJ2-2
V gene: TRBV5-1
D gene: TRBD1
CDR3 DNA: TGCGCCAGCAGCTTGTTGGGACAGGGGAACACCGGGGAGCTGTTTTTT
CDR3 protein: CASSLLGQGNTGELFF

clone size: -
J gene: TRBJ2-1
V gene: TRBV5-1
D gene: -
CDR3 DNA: TGCGCCAGCAGCTTGGGTCAGTTCTCCTACAATGAGCAGTTCTTC
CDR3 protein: CASSLGQFSYNEQFF

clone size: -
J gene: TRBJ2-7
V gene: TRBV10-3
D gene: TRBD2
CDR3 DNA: TGTGCCATCAGTGAGTGGAGGACAGGGACTAGCGGGACCAACGAGCAGTACTTC
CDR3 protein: CAISEWRTGTSGTNEQYF

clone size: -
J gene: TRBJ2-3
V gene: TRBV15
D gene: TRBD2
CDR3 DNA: TGTGCCACCAGCAGAGCTCCGGGACTAGCGGGAGTTCGTACAGATACGCAGTATTTT
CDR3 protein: CATSRAPGLAGVRTDTQYF

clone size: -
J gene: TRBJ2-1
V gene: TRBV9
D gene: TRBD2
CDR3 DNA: TGTGCCAGCAGCCCAAGACTAGCTAGCTCCTACAATGAGCAGTTCTTC
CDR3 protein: CASSPRLASSYNEQFF

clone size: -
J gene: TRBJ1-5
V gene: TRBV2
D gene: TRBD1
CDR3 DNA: TGTGCCAGCAGGGGACAGGTGGGGCGTCAGCCCCAGCATTTT
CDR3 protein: CASRGQVGRQPQHF

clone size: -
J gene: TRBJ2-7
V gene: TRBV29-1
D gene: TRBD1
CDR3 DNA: TGCAGCGTTGAAAAGACAGGGCGGGTCGAGCAGTACTTC
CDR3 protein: CSVEKTGRVEQYF

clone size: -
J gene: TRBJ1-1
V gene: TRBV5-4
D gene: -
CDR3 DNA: TGTGCCAGCAGCTTATTTGGAGGGTTGTACACTGAAGCTTTCTTT
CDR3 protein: CASSLFGGLYTEAFF

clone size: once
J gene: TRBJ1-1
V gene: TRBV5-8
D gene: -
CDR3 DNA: TGTGCCAGCAGCTTCGGCGGGAACACTGAAGCTTTCTTT
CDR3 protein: CASSFGGNTEAFF

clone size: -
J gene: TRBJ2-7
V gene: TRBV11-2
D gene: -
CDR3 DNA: TGTGCCAGCAGCTTAGGGGAGTACGAGCAGTACTTC
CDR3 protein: CASSLGEYEQYF

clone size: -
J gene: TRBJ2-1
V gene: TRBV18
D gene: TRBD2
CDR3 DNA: TGTGCCAGCTCAATAGGACTAGCGGGAGCAGAGGAGCAGTTCTTC
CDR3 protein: CASSIGLAGAEEQFF

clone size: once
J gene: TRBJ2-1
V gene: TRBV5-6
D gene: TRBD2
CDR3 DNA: TGTGCCAGCAGCTCAGGACTAGCGGGGAACTACAATGAGCAGTTCTTC
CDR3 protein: CASSSGLAGNYNEQFF

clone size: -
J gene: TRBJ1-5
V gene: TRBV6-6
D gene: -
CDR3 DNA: TGTGCCAGCAACGCGGGGGGCGGCAATCAGCCCCAGCATTTT
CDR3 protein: CASNAGGGNQPQHF

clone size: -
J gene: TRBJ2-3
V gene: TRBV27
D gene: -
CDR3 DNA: TGTGCCAGCACCTTCGGCGGGACCCCCAACACAGATACGCAGTATTTT
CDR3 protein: CASTFGGTPNTDTQYF

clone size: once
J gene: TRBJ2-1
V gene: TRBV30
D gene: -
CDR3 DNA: TGTGCCGGCAATTTCGCCTGGCCCTACAATGAGCAGTTCTTC
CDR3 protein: CAGNFAWPYNEQFF